Below, 30 T cell receptor beta chains from the same sample are listed, as sequenced in a study of blood T cell repertoires in COVID-19. Using immunoSEQ multiplex PCR, the repertoire was profiled, and TCRdb retains in-frame clones only, with some absent. The profile shows over 90,000 clones, 80% to 90% of them singletons. Sequencing input: peripheral blood. These receptors came from a man at least 80 years old with COVID-19, enrolled during active disease.

The chain couples TRBV30 to TRBJ2-5; 8 nucleotides match TRBD1. Germline V gene data show CDR1 as GTSNPN and CDR2 as SVGIG (reference sequence). The CDR3 contains 13 residues. Trimming removed 4 bases from V and 5 bases from J; junction bases left unmatched: 6. DNA of the CDR3: TGTGCCTGGACGCAGGGGGCGCGGGAGACCCAGTACTTC. This encodes CAWTQGARETQYF.

This clone has only a few counts. This chain connects TRBV9 to TRBJ2-3; 9 nucleotides align to TRBD2. The CDR3 covers 15 residues. CDR1 is SGDLS and CDR2 is YYNGEE in the germline V gene. V dropped 4 bases and J dropped 4; count of bases not matched to a gene: 7. Written as DNA, the CDR3 is TGTGCCAGCAGCCTTAGCGGGAGCGGTCCAGATACGCAGTATTTT. This translates into CASSLSGSGPDTQYF.

This clone was seen a single time. The chain is built from TRBV19 and TRBJ1-4; D remains unclear. The ends were cut back, 3 bases at V and 5 bases at J, with 10 bases in the middle. The CDR3 contains 14 residues. From germline, CDR1 is LNHDA and CDR2 SQIVND (reference sequence). The CDR3: CASSMWLVNEKLFF. The CDR3 coding sequence is TGTGCCAGTAGTATGTGGCTGGTCAATGAAAAACTGTTTTTT.

The chain has TRBV10-3 and TRBJ1-3; 7 nucleotides align to TRBD1. This CDR3 contains 14 residues. CDR1 is ENHRY and CDR2 is SYGVKD in the germline V gene. The J segment lost 2 bases and the V segment lost 4 bases, leaving 2 bases of the junction unmatched. The CDR3 coding sequence is TGTGCCATCAGTGGAGGACAGGCTGGAAACACCATATATTTT. This sequence encodes CAISGGQAGNTIYF.

This chain links TRBV19 with TRBJ1-3; possibly TRBD1 for D (6 bases). Trimming pared 5 bases from V and 2 bases from J, leaving 10 bases between. The CDR3 is 14 amino acids. Per germline, CDR1 LNHDA and CDR2 SQIVND (reference sequence). In nucleotides, the CDR3 is TGTGCCAGTAGTGTACAGGGTGCTGGAAACACCATATATTTT. This codes for CASSVQGAGNTIYF. The full variable domain, rest sourced from reference TRBV19 and TRBJ1-3, is DGGITQSPKYLFRKEGQNVTLSCEQNLNHDAMYWYRQDPGQGLRLIYYSQIVNDFQKGDIAEGYSVSREKKESFPLTVTSAQKNPTAFYLCASSVQGAGNTIYFGEGSWLTVV.

The V gene is TRBV5-1, the J gene TRBJ1-2; TRBD1 matches at 7 bases. The CDR3 has 14 amino acids. V lost 4 bases and J lost 5; bases outside the gene matches: 8. The V gene's germline CDR1 is SGHRS and CDR2 YFSETQ. The CDR3, as DNA: TGCGCCAGCAGCACAGGGACAGCGACTTATGGCTACACCTTC. As protein: CASSTGTATYGYTF. The entire variable domain, with the rest obtained from reference TRBV5-1 and TRBJ1-2, is as follows: KAGVTQTPRYLIKTRGQQVTLSCSPISGHRSVSWYQQTPGQGLQFLFEYFSETQRNKGNFPGRFSGRQFSNSRSEMNVSTLELGDSALYLCASSTGTATYGYTFGSGTRLTVV.

V is TRBV9 and J is TRBJ2-2; 13 nucleotides match TRBD2. V gave up 4 bases and J gave up 7 bases; unmatched junction bases: 4. This CDR3 has 15 residues. Germline CDR1 SGDLS, CDR2 YYNGEE. The CDR3 DNA is TGTGCCAGCAGCAAAGGACTAGCGGGAGTCGGGGAGCTGTTTTTT. It specifies CASSKGLAGVGELFF.

This sequence joins TRBV19 and TRBJ1-2; 7 positions agree with TRBD1. In germline, CDR1 is LNHDA, CDR2 SQIVND (reference sequence). Trimming took 3 bases from V and 4 from J; bases not matched to a gene: 8. This CDR3 region has 15 residues. The CDR3 loop reads CASSIFGQVLYGYTF. For the CDR3, the DNA is TGTGCCAGTAGTATTTTCGGACAGGTTCTCTATGGCTACACCTTC.

The chain carries TRBV19 and TRBJ1-5, with 9 bases fitting TRBD1. The CDR3 is 13 residues long. Losses at the gene ends were 9 bases for V and 5 bases for J; bases not matched to a gene: 5. The germline V gene encodes CDR1 LNHDA and CDR2 SQIVND (reference sequence). This CDR3 is CASQGTGHQPQHF. CDR3 DNA sequence: TGTGCCAGCCAAGGGACAGGGCATCAGCCCCAGCATTTT. Using reference TRBV19 and TRBJ1-5 for the parts outside the CDR3, the full variable domain is DGGITQSPKYLFRKEGQNVTLSCEQNLNHDAMYWYRQDPGQGLRLIYYSQIVNDFQKGDIAEGYSVSREKKESFPLTVTSAQKNPTAFYLCASQGTGHQPQHFGDGTRLSIL.

The rearrangement joins TRBV4-2 to TRBJ2-2; a possible D gene is TRBD1 (5 bases). Germline CDR1 and CDR2: LGHNA and YNFKEQ. Trimming cost V 0 bases and J 4 bases, with 9 bases left between them. The CDR3 contains 15 residues. The CDR3 reads CASSQEVRATGELFF. The CDR3 coding sequence is TGTGCCAGCAGCCAAGAGGTCAGGGCCACCGGGGAGCTGTTTTTT.

The genes are TRBV10-3 and TRBJ2-7; perhaps TRBD2 as D (5 bases). Germline CDR1 reads ENHRY; CDR2 reads SYGVKD. This CDR3 spans 14 amino acids. V was shortened by 10 bases and J by 2 bases, with 18 bases between the two germline ends. CDR3 DNA: TGTGCCACCGGACGGGGATTAAACGCCTACGAGCAGTACTTC. Its protein product is CATGRGLNAYEQYF.

This clone was recorded once. V gene TRBV7-9 combines with J gene TRBJ2-2, with a possible D match to TRBD1 (8 bases). Trimming removed 5 bases from V and 4 bases from J, with 14 bases in between. Germline CDR1 and CDR2: SEHNR and FQNEAQ (reference sequence). The CDR3 length is 15 residues. The CDR3 reads CASSGQGGGTGELFF. The CDR3, as DNA: TGTGCCAGCAGCGGACAGGGCGGGGGCACCGGGGAGCTGTTTTTT.

Details on this clone: An end of the junction does not agree with germline; a read error may underlie this. The chain uses TRBV27 and TRBJ2-1; D possibly corresponds to TRBD2 (5 bases). The CDR3 consists of 15 residues. Germline V gene data show CDR1 as MNHEY and CDR2 as SMNVEV (reference sequence). The CDR3 DNA sequence: TGTGCCAGCAGTTCCCGGCTAGCAATCTACTATGAGCAGTTCTTC. It specifies CASSSRLAIYYEQFF.

The chain combines TRBV5-1 with TRBJ2-5, with 9 bases identical to TRBD1. Germline loops: CDR1 SGHRS, CDR2 YFSETQ. This CDR3 is built from 15 residues. The J segment lost 5 bases and the V segment lost 4 bases, leaving 9 bases of the junction unmatched. The CDR3 DNA reads as TGCGCCAGCAGCACCGGACAGGGGTATAGGGAGACCCAGTACTTC. This translates into CASSTGQGYRETQYF. Supplemented by reference TRBV5-1 and TRBJ2-5, the full variable domain reads KAGVTQTPRYLIKTRGQQVTLSCSPISGHRSVSWYQQTPGQGLQFLFEYFSETQRNKGNFPGRFSGRQFSNSRSEMNVSTLELGDSALYLCASSTGQGYRETQYFGPGTRLLVL.

This clone was picked up many times. The chain is built from TRBV28 and TRBJ1-4; 8 bases are shared with TRBD1. Germline V lookup: CDR1 MDHEN, CDR2 SYDVKM. J lost 6 bases, V lost 6 bases, and 6 bases had no gene match. The CDR3 extends over 14 amino acids. CDR3 residues: CASRRQGTYEKLFF. The CDR3 DNA sequence: TGTGCCAGCAGAAGACAGGGGACTTATGAAAAACTGTTTTTT.

The rearrangement uses TRBV7-3 and TRBJ2-1; D is unresolved. V was trimmed by 4 bases and J by 10 bases, leaving 20 bases between them. Germline CDR1 reads SGHTA; CDR2 reads FQGTGA. The CDR3 covers 15 residues. The CDR3 spells CASSSPPTRLTEQFF. The CDR3 DNA reads as TGTGCCAGCAGCTCACCTCCGACTCGGCTTACGGAGCAGTTCTTC. Based on the CDR3 plus reference TRBV7-3 and TRBJ2-1, the full variable domain is GAGVSQTPSNKVTEKGKYVELRCDPISGHTALYWYRQSLGQGPEFLIYFQGTGAADDSGLPNDRFFAVRPEGSVSTLKIQRTERGDSAVYLCASSSPPTRLTEQFFGPGTRLTVL.

This clone was picked up a small number of times. The V and J genes are TRBV5-1 and TRBJ1-1; possibly TRBD1 for D (5 bases). The V gene's germline CDR1 is SGHRS and CDR2 YFSETQ. CDR3 size: 15 residues. Trimming took 0 bases from V and 1 from J, leaving 10 bases between them. The CDR3 DNA is TGCGCCAGCAGCTTGGAGGGACTGCCGAACACTGAAGCTTTCTTT. This sequence encodes CASSLEGLPNTEAFF.

The DNA for the CDR3 is TGTGCCAGCAGCGTAGAGGTGGGGCCCCGGGAGCTGTTTTTT. This gives the protein CASSVEVGPRELFF. V and J are TRBV9 and TRBJ2-2; possibly TRBD1 for D (5 bases). This CDR3 spans 14 amino acids. Per germline, CDR1 SGDLS and CDR2 YYNGEE. With 0 bases removed from V and 9 bases from J, the gap between germline ends came to 12 bases. The full variable domain, completed using reference TRBV9 and TRBJ2-2, is DSGVTQTPKHLITATGQRVTLRCSPRSGDLSVYWYQQSLDQGLQFLIQYYNGEERAKGNILERFSAQQFPDLHSELNLSSLELGDSALYFCASSVEVGPRELFFGEGSRLTVL.

The chain is built from TRBV5-6 and TRBJ2-3; D uncertain. CDR1 and CDR2 (germline): SGHDT, YYEEEE. Trimming left V 5 bases short and J 5 bases short, with 18 bases between. CDR3 length equals 15 residues. CDR3 protein: CASSPIPSRVDTQYF. CDR3 in DNA: TGTGCCAGCAGTCCAATCCCCAGCCGGGTAGATACGCAGTATTTT.

The gene calls are TRBV19 and TRBJ1-5; a weak D match, TRBD1 (5 bases). The CDR3 extends over 16 amino acids. Trimming pared 5 bases from V and 5 bases from J, leaving 19 bases between. CDR1 is LNHDA, CDR2 SQIVND, per germline (reference sequence). CDR3 in DNA: TGTGCCAGTAGTGAAGGGGCCCCTCTAAGGGATCAGCCCCAGCATTTT. Its protein product is CASSEGAPLRDQPQHF. Full variable domain (rest looked up from reference TRBV19 and TRBJ1-5): DGGITQSPKYLFRKEGQNVTLSCEQNLNHDAMYWYRQDPGQGLRLIYYSQIVNDFQKGDIAEGYSVSREKKESFPLTVTSAQKNPTAFYLCASSEGAPLRDQPQHFGDGTRLSIL.

This clone was seen only a few times. The gene calls are TRBV29-1 and TRBJ1-1; TRBD1 agrees at 11 bases. This CDR3 contains 14 residues. The V and J ends lost 7 bases and 5 bases, in that order; junction bases with no gene match: 9. The germline CDR1 and CDR2 sequences are SQVTM and ANQGSEA. The DNA for the CDR3 is TGCAGCGCTCTGACCGGGACAGGGGGTACTGAAGCTTTCTTT. Translated: CSALTGTGGTEAFF.

The chain employs TRBV7-7 and TRBJ1-1, with 7 bases matching TRBD1. Germline CDR1 is SSHAT and CDR2 is FNYEAQ (reference sequence). This CDR3 has 13 amino acids. V lost 5 bases, J lost 3 bases, and 3 bases stayed unmatched. CDR3 bases: TGTGCCAGCAGCATCGACAGGGACACTGAAGCTTTCTTT. Its protein product is CASSIDRDTEAFF.

This chain connects TRBV30 to TRBJ2-3; D is perhaps TRBD2 (6 bases). The ends were cut back, 1 base at V and 10 bases at J, with 18 bases in the middle. CDR3 length: 14 amino acids. Germline CDR1 reads GTSNPN; CDR2 reads SVGIG (reference sequence). DNA of the CDR3: TGTGCCTGGAGTGCCGGTCCATTAGGAGGGGCGCAGTATTTT. Its protein product is CAWSAGPLGGAQYF.

The gene calls are TRBV4-3 and TRBJ1-2, with TRBD1 matching over 10 bases. The J segment lost 4 bases and the V segment lost 1 base, leaving 3 bases of the junction unmatched. CDR3 length equals 15 residues. CDR1 is LGHNA, CDR2 YSLEER, per germline. CDR3: CASSQGQGAGYGYTF. In nucleotides, the CDR3 is TGCGCCAGCAGCCAAGGACAGGGGGCGGGCTATGGCTACACCTTC.

V is TRBV3-1 (or the pseudogene TRBV3-2) and J is TRBJ2-5, with no clear D. CDR3 length: 12 residues. Germline assignment: CDR1 LGHDT and CDR2 YNNKEL (reference sequence). Deletions cut 0 bases from V and 5 bases from J, with 4 bases between. CDR3 nucleotide sequence: TGTGCCAGCAGCCAAGATATGGAGACCCAGTACTTC. Translated: CASSQDMETQYF.

The chain combines TRBV7-9 with TRBJ2-1; TRBD2 agrees at 7 bases. Per the germline V gene, CDR1 is SEHNR and CDR2 is FQNEAQ (reference sequence). The junction had 5 bases not matched to a gene; V was cut back by 1 base and J by 8 bases. The CDR3 length is 14 residues. This chain's CDR3 is CASSLESSGDEQFF. In DNA form, the CDR3 reads TGTGCCAGCAGCTTAGAATCTAGCGGCGATGAGCAGTTCTTC.

This clone has only one observation. DNA of the CDR3: TGTGCCAGCAGTGGCCGGGATGCATCCTACGAGCAGTACTTC. Residues: CASSGRDASYEQYF. The chain combines TRBV2 with TRBJ2-7; tentatively, D is TRBD2 (5 bases). In germline, CDR1 is SNHLY, CDR2 FYNNEI. The CDR3 contains 14 residues. V gave up 4 bases and J gave up 1 base, with 11 bases separating them.

The V call is TRBV6-4, the J call TRBJ1-6; D is unclear. CDR3 length: 13 residues. Trimming took off 6 bases at V and 9 bases at J, with 12 bases between the two ends. Germline V lookup: CDR1 MRHNA, CDR2 SNTAGT. CDR3: CASRGGYGSPLHF. The CDR3, as DNA: TGTGCCAGCAGAGGAGGGTACGGTTCACCCCTCCACTTT.

CDR3 nucleotides: TGTGCCAGCAGTTACGCGATTAGCGGACGGTTAGGAGAGCAGTACTTC. It is translated as CASSYAISGRLGEQYF. This chain connects TRBV6-6 to TRBJ2-7, with D perhaps TRBD2 (6 bases). This CDR3 region has 16 residues. Trimming stripped 2 bases from V and 7 bases from J, with 21 bases between. Germline CDR1 MNHNY, CDR2 SVGAGI (reference sequence).

V and J are TRBV3-1 (or the pseudogene TRBV3-2) and TRBJ2-7; D remains ambiguous. CDR1 LGHDT and CDR2 YNNKEL come from the germline V gene (reference sequence). The V and J ends lost 1 base and 2 bases respectively, with 9 bases between them. This CDR3 contains 14 residues. CDR3 nucleotides: TGTGCCAGCAGCCAAGGGGCAGCCACCTACGAGCAGTACTTC. This codes for CASSQGAATYEQYF.